The rows below give T cell receptor beta chains drawn from one sample of a study of read filtering for tumor transcriptome and immune sequencing. TCRdb re-derived calls from the reads in MiXCR, one entry per CDR3 protein. The sample lists about 58,000 distinct CDR3 sequences; roughly 12% were seen once. The sample taken for sequencing was a population of CD138-negative cells sorted from bone marrow. Every receptor here comes from a donor aged 40 or over with multiple myeloma. Each CDR3 is given with its conserved first and last residue. A D gene is named only where the DNA matches it firmly. The size entry is marked missing in some rows and otherwise reads once, few, many or a size class.

cdr3_aa cdr3_nt v_call d_call clone_size j_call
CASSRAGRLNTEAFF TGTGCCAGCAGCCGAGCCGGGAGGTTGAACACTGAAGCTTTCTTT TRBV4-2 - many TRBJ1-1
CASSDLGQLNTGELFF TGTGCCAGCAGCGACTTGGGCCAATTGAACACCGGGGAGCTGTTTTTT TRBV5-4 - - TRBJ2-2
CASSYGGQGARGYTF TGTGCCAGCAGTTACGGGGGACAGGGCGCCCGCGGCTACACCTTC TRBV6-6 TRBD1 many TRBJ1-2
CASSPITGSYNEQFF TGTGCCAGCAGCCCGATCACAGGGTCCTACAATGAGCAGTTCTTC TRBV7-8 - - TRBJ2-1
CATSRSGHSEKLFF TGTGCCACCAGCAGATCGGGACACAGTGAAAAACTGTTTTTT TRBV15 - many TRBJ1-4
CASSNSGRPGQETQYF TGCGCCAGCAGCAACTCGGGGCGCCCCGGGCAAGAGACCCAGTACTTC TRBV4-1 - many TRBJ2-5
CASRETGVRASSF TGTGCCAGCAGGGAGACCGGGGTCCGAGCGTCGTCTTTT TRBV28 - - TRBJ1-4
CASSLETGLTEAFF TGCGCCAGCAGCTTGGAGACAGGTCTCACTGAAGCTTTCTTT TRBV5-1 - many TRBJ1-1
CASSGQGQSQNEQYF TGCGCCAGCAGCGGACAGGGACAGTCTCAAAACGAGCAGTACTTC TRBV5-1 TRBD1 many TRBJ2-7
CASSYGSGNSYEQYF TGTGCCAGCAGTTACGGATCAGGAAACTCCTACGAGCAGTACTTC TRBV6-6 - many TRBJ2-7
CSAREDLGSNQPQHF TGCAGTGCTAGAGAGGACCTCGGGAGCAATCAGCCCCAGCATTTT TRBV20-1 - many TRBJ1-5
CASSVGRKDTQYF TGTGCCAGCAGCGTAGGAAGGAAAGATACGCAGTATTTT TRBV9 - many TRBJ2-3
CASSSGVSGNTIYF TGTGCCAGCAGCTCAGGAGTCTCTGGAAACACCATATATTTT TRBV7-3 - - TRBJ1-3
CVWSEGQAQETQYF TGTGTCTGGAGTGAGGGGCAGGCCCAAGAGACCCAGTACTTC TRBV30 - - TRBJ2-5
CASSQNPGRGLSTDTQYF TGTGCCAGCAGCCAAAACCCGGGGAGGGGGCTAAGCACAGATACGCAGTATTTT TRBV3-1 - many TRBJ2-3
CATSRGIRGELFF TGTGCCACTAGCCGGGGAATAAGGGGGGAGCTGTTTTTT TRBV24-1 - many TRBJ2-2
CASSLGQALNYGYTF TGTGCCAGCAGCTTAGGACAGGCGTTAAACTATGGCTACACCTTC TRBV7-9 - many TRBJ1-2
CASSIAGPVYEQYF TGTGCCAGTAGTATAGCGGGGCCCGTCTACGAGCAGTACTTC TRBV19 - many TRBJ2-7
CASSLDGNYGYTF TGTGCCAGCAGTTTGGACGGTAACTATGGCTACACCTTC TRBV6-1 - many TRBJ1-2
CASSSGTGAYEQYF TGTGCCAGCAGTTCCGGGACAGGGGCCTACGAGCAGTACTTC TRBV28 TRBD1 many TRBJ2-7
CASSVVGSNTEAFF TGTGCCAGCAGCGTAGTGGGGTCGAACACTGAAGCTTTCTTT TRBV9 - - TRBJ1-1
CASSPRQGQETQYF TGTGCCAGCAGCCCCAGACAGGGACAAGAGACCCAGTACTTC TRBV7-9 TRBD1 once TRBJ2-5
CASSLAVGAGANTQHF TGTGCCAGCAGCTTAGCGGTTGGAGCGGGGGCCAATACGCAGCATTTT TRBV7-3 - many TRBJ1-5
CASSGGTARLRYTQYF TGCGCCAGCAGCGGAGGGACGGCTCGACTTCGTTATACGCAGTATTTT TRBV5-1 - - TRBJ2-3
CATSRQGADEQYF TGTGCCACCAGCAGACAGGGAGCCGACGAGCAGTACTTC TRBV15 - many TRBJ2-7
CSGGASSPYGYTF TGCAGCGGGGGAGCATCGAGCCCTTATGGCTACACCTTC TRBV29-1 - - TRBJ1-2
CSARGQNLYNEQFF TGCAGTGCCCGGGGACAGAATTTATACAATGAGCAGTTCTTC TRBV20-1 TRBD1 many TRBJ2-1
CASSQSRALRNEQFF TGCGCCAGCAGTCAATCGAGGGCCCTGAGGAATGAGCAGTTCTTC TRBV23-1 - many TRBJ2-1
CAISAGTGGLETQYF TGTGCCATCAGCGCCGGGACAGGGGGCCTGGAGACCCAGTACTTC TRBV10-3 TRBD1 - TRBJ2-5
CSAFARGSAKNIQYF TGCAGTGCTTTCGCCAGGGGTAGCGCCAAAAACATTCAGTACTTC TRBV20-1 - many TRBJ2-4
CASPDRNTGELFF TGTGCCAGCCCGGACAGGAACACCGGGGAGCTGTTTTTT TRBV19 - many TRBJ2-2
CASSSGTGEVGGYTF TGTGCCAGCAGCTCCGGGACAGGGGAGGTCGGTGGCTACACCTTC TRBV7-9 TRBD1 many TRBJ1-2
CASSFPRDRDSYEQYF TGCGCCAGCAGCTTCCCAAGGGACCGCGACTCCTACGAGCAGTACTTC TRBV5-1 - many TRBJ2-7
CARSQVVGGTEAFF TGTGCCCGCAGCCAAGTTGTAGGGGGAACTGAAGCTTTCTTC TRBV3-1 - - TRBJ1-1
CASSQVRILNTGELFF TGTGCCAGCAGCCAAGTCCGTATTTTGAACACCGGGGAGCTGTTTTTT TRBV14 - many TRBJ2-2
CASTMEETQYF TGTGCCAGCACCATGGAAGAGACCCAGTACTTC TRBV2 - many TRBJ2-5
CASSYGKVAGNEQFF TGTGCCAGCAGTTATGGAAAGGTCGCGGGGAATGAGCAGTTCTTC TRBV6-2/TRBV6-3 - - TRBJ2-1
CASSVGAKTQYF TGTGCCAGCAGTGTAGGGGCTAAGACCCAGTACTTC TRBV6-1 - - TRBJ2-5
CTSYEQYF TGCACCTCCTACGAGCAGTACTTC TRBV19 - few TRBJ2-7
CSARDFPGTYEQYF TGCAGTGCTAGAGATTTTCCAGGGACCTACGAGCAGTACTTC TRBV20-1 - many TRBJ2-7
CASSYRGRGFGANVLTF TGTGCCAGCAGTTATCGAGGCAGGGGGTTTGGGGCCAACGTCCTGACTTTC TRBV6-5 TRBD1 many TRBJ2-6
CATSRGQGSNQPQHF TGTGCCACCAGCCGCGGACAGGGAAGCAATCAGCCCCAGCATTTT TRBV15 TRBD1 many TRBJ1-5
CASSVLNEQFF TGTGCCAGCAGTGTTCTCAATGAGCAGTTCTTC TRBV28 - many TRBJ2-1
CASSLVSPSGDGANVLTF TGTGCCAGCAGCTTAGTTAGCCCTAGCGGGGACGGGGCCAACGTCCTGACTTTC TRBV7-9 TRBD2 many TRBJ2-6
CASRDREDYGYTF TGTGCCAGCCGGGACAGGGAGGACTATGGCTACACCTTC TRBV19 TRBD1 many TRBJ1-2
CSALGDWEREQYF TGCAGTGCCTTAGGGGATTGGGAGCGCGAGCAGTACTTC TRBV20-1 - many TRBJ2-7
CASSPVTTNTGELFF TGTGCCAGCAGCCCCGTCACGACGAACACCGGGGAGCTGTTTTTT TRBV9 - many TRBJ2-2
CASSVTSGGAVTQYF TGTGCCAGCAGCGTCACTAGCGGGGGGGCAGTGACCCAGTACTTC TRBV7-6 TRBD2 many TRBJ2-5
CASSYSGLAGYTDTQYF TGTGCCAGCAGTTATTCGGGACTAGCGGGCTACACAGATACGCAGTATTTT TRBV6-5 TRBD2 many TRBJ2-3
CSASQGVMNTEAFF TGCAGTGCTAGCCAGGGTGTCATGAACACTGAAGCTTTCTTT TRBV20-1 - - TRBJ1-1
CASSLTGVQETQYF TGCGCCAGCAGCTTAACAGGAGTCCAAGAGACCCAGTACTTC TRBV5-1 - many TRBJ2-5
CASSTRQGMEAFF TGTGCCAGCAGCACCCGACAGGGGATGGAAGCTTTCTTT TRBV7-8 TRBD1 many TRBJ1-1
CASSIGLESYF TGTGCCAGCAGCATCGGACTCGAGTCGTACTTC TRBV3-1 - many TRBJ2-7
CASSLVPGPEKEQFF TGTGCCAGCAGCTTAGTTCCGGGACCCGAGAAAGAGCAGTTCTTC TRBV7-8 - many TRBJ2-1
CASTGGVRQSYEQYF TGTGCCAGCACCGGGGGCGTGAGACAGTCCTACGAGCAGTACTTC TRBV28 - many TRBJ2-7
CASSLGQGRDQPQHF TGTGCCAGCAGCTTGGGACAGGGTCGAGATCAGCCCCAGCATTTT TRBV7-9 TRBD1 many TRBJ1-5
CASTPTTGRTTEAFF TGTGCCAGCACCCCAACGACAGGTCGTACGACTGAAGCTTTCTTT TRBV6-1 - many TRBJ1-1